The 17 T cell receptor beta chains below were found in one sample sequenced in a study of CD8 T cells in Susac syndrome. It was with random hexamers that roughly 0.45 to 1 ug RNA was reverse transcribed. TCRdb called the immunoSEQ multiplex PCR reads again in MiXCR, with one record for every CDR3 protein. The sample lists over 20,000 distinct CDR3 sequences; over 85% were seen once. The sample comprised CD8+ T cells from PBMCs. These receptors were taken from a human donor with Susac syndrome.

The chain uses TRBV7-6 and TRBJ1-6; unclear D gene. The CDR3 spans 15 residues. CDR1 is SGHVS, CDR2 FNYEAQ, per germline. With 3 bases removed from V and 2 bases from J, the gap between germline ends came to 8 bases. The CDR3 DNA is TGTGCCAGCAGCTTGGAGTTGCCCTATAATTCACCCCTCCACTTT. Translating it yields CASSLELPYNSPLHF.

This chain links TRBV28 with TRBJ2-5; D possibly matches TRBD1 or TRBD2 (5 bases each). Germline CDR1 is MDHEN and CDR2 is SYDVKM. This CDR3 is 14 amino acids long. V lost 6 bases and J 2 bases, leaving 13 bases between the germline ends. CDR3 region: CASSTADIQETQYF. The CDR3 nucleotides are TGTGCCAGCAGCACAGCGGACATACAAGAGACCCAGTACTTC. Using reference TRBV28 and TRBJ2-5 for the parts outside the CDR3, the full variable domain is DVKVTQSSRYLVKRTGEKVFLECVQDMDHENMFWYRQDPGLGLRLIYFSYDVKMKEKGDIPEGYSVSREKKERFSLILESASTNQTSMYLCASSTADIQETQYFGPGTRLLVL.

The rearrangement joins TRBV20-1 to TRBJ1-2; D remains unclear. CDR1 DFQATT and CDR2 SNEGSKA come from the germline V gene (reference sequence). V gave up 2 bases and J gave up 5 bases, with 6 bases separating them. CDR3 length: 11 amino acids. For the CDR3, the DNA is TGCAGTGCTAGATCCCTATATGGCTACACCTTC. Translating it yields CSARSLYGYTF.

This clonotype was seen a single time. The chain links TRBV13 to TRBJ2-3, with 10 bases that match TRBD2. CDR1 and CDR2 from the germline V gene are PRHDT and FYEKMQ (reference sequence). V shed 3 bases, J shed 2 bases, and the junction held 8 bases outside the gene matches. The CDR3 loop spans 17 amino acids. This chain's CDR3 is CASSFLGTSEDTDTQYF. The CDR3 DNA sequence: TGTGCCAGCAGCTTTCTCGGGACTAGCGAGGACACAGATACGCAGTATTTT.

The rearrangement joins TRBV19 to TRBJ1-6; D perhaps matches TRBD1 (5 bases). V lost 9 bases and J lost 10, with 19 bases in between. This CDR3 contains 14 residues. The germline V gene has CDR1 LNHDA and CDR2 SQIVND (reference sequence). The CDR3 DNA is TGTGCCAGCGCTGTGCGGGGCGTAATGTCACCCCTCCACTTT. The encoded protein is CASAVRGVMSPLHF.

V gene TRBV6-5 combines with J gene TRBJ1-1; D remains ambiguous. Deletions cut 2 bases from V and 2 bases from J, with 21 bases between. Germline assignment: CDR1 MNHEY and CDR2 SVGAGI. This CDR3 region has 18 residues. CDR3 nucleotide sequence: TGTGCCAGCAGTTACGAACGGGTAACGGGCCGGACTAACACTGAAGCTTTCTTT. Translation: CASSYERVTGRTNTEAFF.

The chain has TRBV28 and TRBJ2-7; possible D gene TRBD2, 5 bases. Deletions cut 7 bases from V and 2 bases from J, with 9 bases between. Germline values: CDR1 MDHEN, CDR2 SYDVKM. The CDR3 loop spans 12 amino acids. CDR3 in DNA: TGTGCCAGCAAAGGACTCGCCTACGAGCAGTACTTC. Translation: CASKGLAYEQYF. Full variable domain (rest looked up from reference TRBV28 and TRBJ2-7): DVKVTQSSRYLVKRTGEKVFLECVQDMDHENMFWYRQDPGLGLRLIYFSYDVKMKEKGDIPEGYSVSREKKERFSLILESASTNQTSMYLCASKGLAYEQYFGPGTRLTVT.

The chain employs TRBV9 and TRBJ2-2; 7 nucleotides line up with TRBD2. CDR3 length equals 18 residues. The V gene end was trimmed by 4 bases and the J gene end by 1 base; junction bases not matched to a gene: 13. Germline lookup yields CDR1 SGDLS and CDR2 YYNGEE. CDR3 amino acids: CASSPRGAGPLNTGELFF. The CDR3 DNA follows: TGTGCCAGCAGCCCAAGGGGAGCGGGGCCTTTGAACACCGGGGAGCTGTTTTTT.

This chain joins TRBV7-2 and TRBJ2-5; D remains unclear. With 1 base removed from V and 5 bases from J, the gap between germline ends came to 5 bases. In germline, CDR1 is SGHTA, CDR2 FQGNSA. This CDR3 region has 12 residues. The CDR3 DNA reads TGTGCCAGCAGCTTAGGGGATGAGACCCAGTACTTC. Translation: CASSLGDETQYF. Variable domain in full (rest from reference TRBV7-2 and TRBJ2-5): GAGVSQSPSNKVTEKGKDVELRCDPISGHTALYWYRQSLGQGLEFLIYFQGNSAPDKSGLPSDRFSAERTGGSVSTLTIQRTQQEDSAVYLCASSLGDETQYFGPGTRLLVL.

The CDR3 region is CASSLAPGQGHYGYTF. The DNA of the CDR3 is TGTGCCAGCAGCTTAGCTCCGGGACAGGGTCACTATGGCTACACCTTC. V and J are TRBV13 and TRBJ1-2; 9 nucleotides align to TRBD1. This CDR3 region has 16 residues. Germline loops: CDR1 PRHDT, CDR2 FYEKMQ (reference sequence). V shed 1 base and J 3 bases; nucleotides not matched to a gene: 6.

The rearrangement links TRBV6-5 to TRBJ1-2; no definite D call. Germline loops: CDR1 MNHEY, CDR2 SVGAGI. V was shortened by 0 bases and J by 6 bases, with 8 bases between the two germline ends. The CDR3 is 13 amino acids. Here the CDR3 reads CASSYSPVNGYTF. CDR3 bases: TGTGCCAGCAGTTACTCGCCAGTTAATGGCTACACCTTC.

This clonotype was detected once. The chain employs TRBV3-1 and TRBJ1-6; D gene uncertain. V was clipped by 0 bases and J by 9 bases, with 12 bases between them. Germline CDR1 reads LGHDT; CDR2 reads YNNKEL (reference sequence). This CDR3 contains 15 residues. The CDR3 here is CASSQDVTAGSPLHF. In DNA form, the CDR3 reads TGTGCCAGCAGCCAAGATGTCACAGCTGGTTCACCCCTCCACTTT.

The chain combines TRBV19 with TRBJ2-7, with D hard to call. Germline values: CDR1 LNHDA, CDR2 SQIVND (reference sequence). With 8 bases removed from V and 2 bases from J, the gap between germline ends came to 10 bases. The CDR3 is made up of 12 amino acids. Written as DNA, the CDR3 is TGTGCCAGTGCCGACGTTCCCTACGAGCAGTACTTC. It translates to CASADVPYEQYF.

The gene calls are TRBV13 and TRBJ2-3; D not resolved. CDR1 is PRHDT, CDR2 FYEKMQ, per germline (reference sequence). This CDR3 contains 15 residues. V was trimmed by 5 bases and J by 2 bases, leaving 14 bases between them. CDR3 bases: TGTGCCAGCAGCCCCGGGCCCAGAAACACAGATACGCAGTATTTT. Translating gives CASSPGPRNTDTQYF.

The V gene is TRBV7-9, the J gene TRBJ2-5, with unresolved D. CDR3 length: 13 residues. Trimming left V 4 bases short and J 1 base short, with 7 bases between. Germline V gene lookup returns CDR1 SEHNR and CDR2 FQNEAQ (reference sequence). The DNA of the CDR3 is TGTGCCAGCAGCTCAAATGGCCAAGAGACCCAGTACTTC. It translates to CASSSNGQETQYF.

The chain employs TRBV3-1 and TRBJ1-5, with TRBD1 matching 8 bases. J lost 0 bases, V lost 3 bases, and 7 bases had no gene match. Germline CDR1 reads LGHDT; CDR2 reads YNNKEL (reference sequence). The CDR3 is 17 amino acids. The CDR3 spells CASSHGRGLYSNQPQHF. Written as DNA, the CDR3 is TGTGCCAGCAGCCACGGCAGGGGGCTCTATAGCAATCAGCCCCAGCATTTT.

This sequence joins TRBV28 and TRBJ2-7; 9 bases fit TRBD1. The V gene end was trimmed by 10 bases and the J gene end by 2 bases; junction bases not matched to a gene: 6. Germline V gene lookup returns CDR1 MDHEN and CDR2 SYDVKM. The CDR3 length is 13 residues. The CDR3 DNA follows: TGTGCCACTCTGGGACAGGGCACCTACGAGCAGTACTTC. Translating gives CATLGQGTYEQYF.